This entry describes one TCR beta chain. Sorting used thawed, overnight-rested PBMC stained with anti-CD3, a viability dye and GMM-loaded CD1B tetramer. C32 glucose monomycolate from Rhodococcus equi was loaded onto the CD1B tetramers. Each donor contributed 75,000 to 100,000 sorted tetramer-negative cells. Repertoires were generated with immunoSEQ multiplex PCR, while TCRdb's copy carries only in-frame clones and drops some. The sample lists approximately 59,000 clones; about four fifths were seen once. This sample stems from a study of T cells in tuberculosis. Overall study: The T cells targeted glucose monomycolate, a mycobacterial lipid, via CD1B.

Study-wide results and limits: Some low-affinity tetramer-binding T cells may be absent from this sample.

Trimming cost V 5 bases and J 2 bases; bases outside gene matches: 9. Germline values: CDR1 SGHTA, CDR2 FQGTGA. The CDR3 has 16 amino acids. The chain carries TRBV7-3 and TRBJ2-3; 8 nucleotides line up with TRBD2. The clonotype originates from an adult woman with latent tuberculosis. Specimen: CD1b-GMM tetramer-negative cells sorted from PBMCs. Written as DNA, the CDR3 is TGTGCCAGCAGCCCCCACGAGCGGGGGAACACAGATACGCAGTATTTT. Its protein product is CASSPHERGNTDTQYF.